The 9 T cell receptor beta chains below all came from one sample that was sequenced in a study of blood T cells in healthy people across ages. With a J-beta primer mix and a sample-barcoded 5' primer, a second PCR ran about 7 to 12 cycles. One entry per CDR3 protein results from TCRdb running MiXCR on the 5' RACE reads. The data hold around 850,000 distinct CDR3 sequences, with 35% to 40% observed a single time. The source material was blood. The receptors here all came from a man between 18 and 35 years old in good health.

The rearrangement joins TRBV20-1 to TRBJ1-2; TRBD1 agrees at 7 bases. Germline trimming cut 3 bases from V and 8 bases from J; bases unmatched to any gene: 12. Germline CDR1 reads DFQATT; CDR2 reads SNEGSKA (reference sequence). The CDR3 extends over 14 amino acids. Here the CDR3 reads CSARTLQGREGYTF. The CDR3 nucleotides read TGCAGTGCTAGGACTTTACAGGGGAGGGAGGGCTACACCTTC.

Regarding this clonotype: At one end the junction does not follow the germline gene, possibly because of a read error. The chain joins TRBV29-1 to TRBJ2-3, with 13 bases matching TRBD2. Germline CDR1 and CDR2: SQVTM and ANQGSEA. The CDR3 covers 17 residues. CDR3 loop: CSVPTSGGASRVDTRYF. The CDR3 nucleotides are TGCAGCGTTCCTACTAGCGGGGGGGCCAGTCGTGTAGATACGCGGTATTTT.

V usage is TRBV12-3 or TRBV12-4 and J usage is TRBJ2-1, with D maybe TRBD2 (6 bases). This CDR3 is 14 amino acids long. V was clipped by 6 bases and J by 10 bases, with 19 bases between them. The CDR3 coding sequence is TGTGCCAGCAGCGGGGGTGGTAGGGTCCACGAGCAGTTCTTC. Amino acids: CASSGGGRVHEQFF.

There are many counts of this clonotype. The V call is TRBV20-1, the J call TRBJ2-5; TRBD1 matches at 7 bases. The CDR3 runs to 13 residues. The germline CDR1 and CDR2 sequences are DFQATT and SNEGSKA (reference sequence). V lost 6 bases, J lost 2 bases, and 6 bases stayed unmatched. DNA of the CDR3: TGCAGTGCGCCGACGACAGGGCAAGAGACCCAGTACTTC. It codes for CSAPTTGQETQYF.

Remarks on this clonotype: At one boundary the junction diverges from the germline segment, which might be a read error. The V and J genes are TRBV9 and TRBJ2-7; D may be TRBD1 (5 bases). Germline values: CDR1 SGDLS, CDR2 YYNGEE. The CDR3 has 15 amino acids. CDR3 loop: CACSVESAGWGEQYF. The CDR3 DNA reads TGTGCCTGCAGCGTAGAGTCGGCAGGGTGGGGTGAGCAGTACTTC. The complete variable domain, with remaining parts taken from reference TRBV9 and TRBJ2-7, reads DSGVTQTPKHLITATGQRVTLRCSPRSGDLSVYWYQQSLDQGLQFLIQYYNGEERAKGNILERFSAQQFPDLHSELNLSSLELGDSALYFCACSVESAGWGEQYFGPGTRLTVT.

The chain couples TRBV12-3 or TRBV12-4 to TRBJ2-4, with 10 bases that match TRBD1. The CDR3 runs 19 residues. The trim removed 3 bases at V and 0 bases at J, leaving 11 bases unmatched. The CDR3 coding sequence is TGTGCCAGCAGTTTTCTTATTTGGGACAGGGGACTAGCCAAAAACATTCAGTACTTC. Translated: CASSFLIWDRGLAKNIQYF.

This clonotype was seen once. V is TRBV15 and J is TRBJ2-3; D call uncertain. Trimming took off 4 bases at V and 5 bases at J, with 16 bases between the two ends. This CDR3 spans 15 amino acids. The germline gives CDR1 LNHNV, CDR2 YYDKDF (reference sequence). The CDR3 is CATSKDIPARDTQYF. CDR3 coding DNA: TGTGCCACCAGCAAAGATATTCCTGCCCGAGATACGCAGTATTTT.

A few counts support this clonotype. A clone one base away is much larger, so this may be a read error. The rearrangement uses TRBV20-1 and TRBJ1-2, with D possibly TRBD1 on 6 matching bases. The CDR3 spans 11 residues. Deletions cut 8 bases from V and 8 bases from J, with 15 bases between. Germline V lookup: CDR1 DFQATT, CDR2 SNEGSKA (reference sequence). The CDR3 sequence is CSTTPGEGYTF. CDR3 sequence (DNA): TGCAGTACTACCCCAGGGGAGGGCTACACCTTC.

As for this clonotype: A much larger clone is a single base away; this may be a read error. V usage is TRBV20-1 and J usage is TRBJ2-1; D ambiguous. The CDR3 has 17 residues. The germline V and J ends were trimmed by 1 base and 13 bases, with 29 bases remaining between them. Germline V gene lookup returns CDR1 DFQATT and CDR2 SNEGSKA (reference sequence). CDR3 coding DNA: TGCAGTGCTAGAGTATTAGGTTTTGGAAATGTACAAGAGACCCAGTTCTTC. Its protein product is CSARVLGFGNVQETQFF.